Listed here are 2 T cell receptor beta chains from one sample, sequenced in a study of T cells in Graves' hyperthyroidism and ophthalmopathy. RNA transcripts were the template for amplifying TCR beta CDR3 regions. TCR CDR3 underwent first-round RT-PCR with the HTBI primer set. TCRdb re-analysed the multiplex PCR reads in MiXCR, keeping a single row per CDR3 protein. The repertoire consists of more than 500,000 distinct CDR3 sequences, with 46% occurring once and the leading ten covering about two fifths. The sample was peripheral blood or thyroid tissue (not recorded which). The origin of the receptors is an adult woman with Graves' disease, either hyperthyroidism or ophthalmopathy (not recorded which).

This clonotype has at least ten counts. The chain recombines TRBV20-1 with TRBJ1-2; 12 nucleotides agree with TRBD1. J lost 3 bases, V lost 3 bases, and 14 bases had no gene match. The germline V gene encodes CDR1 DFQATT and CDR2 SNEGSKA (reference sequence). The CDR3 totals 18 residues. CDR3 in DNA: TGCAGTGCTAGCGGAGGGACAGGGGGCGCAAGAGGTGACTATGGCTACACCTTC. It is translated as CSASGGTGGARGDYGYTF.

The rearrangement uses TRBV9 and TRBJ1-4, with TRBD1 as a possible D gene (6 bases). The CDR3 consists of 15 residues. Germline V lookup: CDR1 SGDLS, CDR2 YYNGEE. V dropped 3 bases and J dropped 8 bases, with 17 bases sitting between them. CDR3 DNA: TGTGCCAGCAGCGCCAGTACAGGGCGTGGGGAAAAACTGTTTTTT. This sequence encodes CASSASTGRGEKLFF.